Shown below are 17 T cell receptor beta chains from a single sample sequenced in a study of shared clonotypes between healthy human individuals. Profiled with immunoSEQ multiplex PCR; TCRdb holds only in-frame clones, not every one. This sample carries over a million clones, 96% of them seen once, and the ten largest clones take approximately 1.1%. Sequenced input: naive CD4+ T cells sorted from blood. Indicated subset: CD45RA+ positively selected. These TCRs come from a man under 40 in good health.

This clone has just one count. The sample holds other DNA sequences that translate to the same CDR3. V usage is TRBV7-2 and J usage is TRBJ2-1, with 12 bases lining up with TRBD2. Germline CDR1 and CDR2: SGHTA and FQGNSA. The CDR3 runs to 16 residues. V lost 2 bases and J lost 4; bases outside the gene matches: 3. CDR3 residues: CASSLKGTSGYNEQFF. The DNA for the CDR3 is TGTGCCAGCAGCTTAAAAGGGACTAGCGGGTACAATGAGCAGTTCTTC.

The V gene is TRBV6-5, the J gene TRBJ2-7; 8 bases match TRBD1. Germline V lookup: CDR1 MNHEY, CDR2 SVGAGI. The J segment lost 4 bases and the V segment lost 0 bases, leaving 2 bases of the junction unmatched. This CDR3 contains 14 residues. CDR3 DNA: TGTGCCAGCAGTTACTCACAGGGGGGATACGAGCAGTACTTC. Translation gives CASSYSQGGYEQYF.

This rearrangement joins TRBV18 to TRBJ2-3; 11 bases agree with TRBD2. The CDR3 covers 16 residues. Germline CDR1 is KGHSH and CDR2 is LQKENI. V dropped 5 bases and J dropped 2; count of bases not matched to a gene: 6. Here the CDR3 DNA reads TGTGCCAGCTCATCGCTAGCGGGAGGCTACACAGATACGCAGTATTTT. Amino acid sequence: CASSSLAGGYTDTQYF.

The rearrangement links TRBV11-2 to TRBJ2-1; D perhaps matches TRBD1 (5 bases). Germline V gene lookup returns CDR1 SGHAT and CDR2 FQNNGV. Trimming took 0 bases from V and 6 from J, leaving 9 bases between them. The CDR3 is made up of 14 amino acids. The CDR3: CASSLDPRGNEQFF. CDR3 DNA sequence: TGTGCCAGCAGCTTAGACCCAAGGGGCAATGAGCAGTTCTTC.

The rearrangement joins TRBV5-6 to TRBJ2-7, with 8 bases identical to TRBD2. The ends lost 0 bases at V and 4 bases at J; junction bases unmatched: 3. The CDR3 runs to 14 residues. Germline-derived CDR1 and CDR2 are SGHDT and YYEEEE. The DNA of the CDR3 is TGTGCCAGCAGCTTGGAGAGCGGGAGATACGAGCAGTACTTC. This translates into CASSLESGRYEQYF. The full variable domain, in which reference TRBV5-6 and TRBJ2-7 provide the parts outside the CDR3, is DAGVTQSPTHLIKTRGQQVTLRCSPKSGHDTVSWYQQALGQGPQFIFQYYEEEERQRGNFPDRFSGHQFPNYSSELNVNALLLGDSALYLCASSLESGRYEQYFGPGTRLTVT.

This chain links TRBV29-1 with TRBJ2-1, with TRBD2 matching over 11 bases. V lost 5 bases to trimming and J lost 13 bases; unmatched junction nucleotides: 7. CDR1 and CDR2 (germline): SQVTM, ANQGSEA. The CDR3 contains 12 residues. The CDR3 is CSVRLAGGLQFF. The CDR3 coding sequence is TGCAGCGTTCGCCTAGCGGGAGGATTACAGTTCTTC.

CDR3 bases: TGTGCCAGTAGTATTACAGGTCGGAGGCAAGGCTACACCTTC. It specifies CASSITGRRQGYTF. V is TRBV19 and J is TRBJ1-2; tentative D call: TRBD1 (5 bases). Germline-derived CDR1 and CDR2 are LNHDA and SQIVND (reference sequence). Deletions cut 3 bases from V and 8 bases from J, with 16 bases between. The CDR3 consists of 14 residues.

The V gene is TRBV5-1, the J gene TRBJ2-7; D is uncertain. Germline V gene data show CDR1 as SGHRS and CDR2 as YFSETQ. The CDR3 loop spans 15 amino acids. V was cut by 0 bases and J by 6 bases, with 16 bases left in between. In nucleotides, the CDR3 is TGCGCCAGCAGCTTGGCCGCGGTTGATTCTGGCGAGCAGTACTTC. It is translated as CASSLAAVDSGEQYF.

CDR3 DNA sequence: TGTGCCAGCAGTACTGGGAGGGGCTACACCTTC. Translation: CASSTGRGYTF. The rearrangement joins TRBV6-5 to TRBJ1-2, with D uncertain. Trimming removed 5 bases at V and 8 bases at J, with 9 bases between. CDR1 MNHEY and CDR2 SVGAGI come from the germline V gene. There are 11 residues in the CDR3.

This chain links TRBV6-1 with TRBJ2-7; maybe TRBD2 (5 bases). Per the germline V gene, CDR1 is MNHNS and CDR2 is SASEGT. The CDR3 has 13 residues. V shed 5 bases and J shed 0 bases, with 8 bases lying between them. The CDR3 here is CASSRESSYEQYF. CDR3 bases: TGTGCCAGCAGTAGGGAGAGCTCCTACGAGCAGTACTTC.

V is TRBV5-1 and J is TRBJ2-6, with D hard to call. Germline V gene lookup returns CDR1 SGHRS and CDR2 YFSETQ. The V and J ends lost 0 bases and 2 bases respectively, with 9 bases between them. The CDR3 is made up of 16 amino acids. The CDR3 spells CASSLAGATGANVLTF. CDR3 bases: TGCGCCAGCAGCTTGGCCGGAGCCACTGGGGCCAACGTCCTGACTTTC.

The J gene is TRBJ1-1, the V gene TRBV29-1; weak D call: TRBD1 (5 bases). Germline V CDR1 and CDR2: SQVTM, ANQGSEA. The CDR3 loop spans 13 amino acids. Trimming removed 3 bases at V and 3 bases at J, with 11 bases between. DNA for the CDR3: TGCAGCGTTGACGCAGGGACCGACACTGAAGCTTTCTTT. The encoded protein is CSVDAGTDTEAFF.

V gene TRBV18 combines with J gene TRBJ1-1, with 7 nucleotides matching TRBD1. The CDR3 length is 15 residues. V trimming: 1 base; J trimming: 4 bases; junction bases outside the gene matches: 6. The germline gives CDR1 KGHSH, CDR2 LQKENI. The CDR3, as DNA: TGTGCCAGCTCACCACTAGGGGGCGAGGGCACTGAAGCTTTCTTT. This codes for CASSPLGGEGTEAFF.

V is TRBV15 and J is TRBJ2-5; 10 bases match TRBD1. The CDR3 has 13 amino acids. After removal of 11 bases from V and 4 bases from J, the junction contained 7 bases not matched to a gene. Per the germline V gene, CDR1 is LNHNV and CDR2 is YYDKDF (reference sequence). CDR3 nucleotide sequence: TGTGCCGCTAGACAGGGGGCGCGAGAGACCCAGTACTTC. Translation: CAARQGARETQYF.

V gene TRBV28 combines with J gene TRBJ1-3; no firm D call. This CDR3 contains 16 residues. V lost 3 bases, J lost 0 bases, and 12 bases lay in between. Germline V gene sequence: CDR1 MDHEN, CDR2 SYDVKM. CDR3 sequence (DNA): TGTGCCAGCAGTTTTAGGACTTCGAGCTCTGGAAACACCATATATTTT. Translating gives CASSFRTSSSGNTIYF.

The rearrangement joins TRBV7-9 to TRBJ2-1, with D tentatively TRBD1 (6 bases). The CDR3 length is 16 residues. In germline, CDR1 is SEHNR, CDR2 FQNEAQ (reference sequence). Trimming removed 7 bases from V and 4 bases from J, with 20 bases in between. CDR3 residues: CASNPPRGIPYNEQFF. CDR3 bases: TGTGCCAGCAACCCCCCCAGGGGCATACCTTACAATGAGCAGTTCTTC.

The V gene is TRBV18, the J gene TRBJ2-3, with TRBD2 matching over 11 bases. V shed 3 bases, J shed 3 bases, and the junction held 11 bases outside the gene matches. CDR3 size: 18 residues. CDR1 and CDR2 from the germline V gene are KGHSH and LQKENI. In DNA, the CDR3 is TGTGCCAGCTCACCGCTAGCGGGAGGCGGTAGGGTGACAGATACGCAGTATTTT. Translated: CASSPLAGGGRVTDTQYF.